This T cell receptor (beta chain) emerged from a study of cytotoxic CD8 clonotypes in ibrutinib-treated CLL. CDR3 length: 13 residues. The V end lost 3 bases, the J end lost 6 bases, and 11 bases lay between the germline ends. In germline, CDR1 is MDHEN, CDR2 SYDVKM. General observations from the study: Public clonotypes showed up rarely, and on treatment they shrank or held steady. Having risen at ibrutinib response, clonality had fallen back toward baseline by progression.

As regards this clone: What it binds is unknown.

Assay used: immunoSEQ multiplex PCR; TCRdb lists only in-frame clones, some missing. The sample shows about 160,000 clones, under 90% of them seen only once. The specimen comprised PBMCs, sampled after 24 months of ibrutinib treatment. This sequence joins TRBV28 and TRBJ2-5; D possibly corresponds to TRBD1 (6 bases). The TCR was taken from a human donor with chronic lymphocytic leukemia. CDR3 in DNA: TGTGCCAGCAGTTTGTCAGGGGCGAAGACCCAGTACTTC. Translating gives CASSLSGAKTQYF.